These 28 T cell receptor beta chains were sequenced from one sample in a study of Ad26.COV2.S vaccination and SARS-CoV-2 variants (dated by TCRdb to the early 2020s). This specimen's treatment or condition label, interpreted: some 20 received Ad26.COV2.S at low or high dose, single or two shots; about 5 received placebo; per-sample allocation not given. For vaccine and placebo recipients, repertoires were sequenced using samples collected on day 63 after the first injection. The method was the immunoSEQ multiplex PCR assay. As stored in TCRdb, this immuneACCESS dataset retains in-frame rearrangements with V and J assigned. A fraction of the clones does not appear; measured against another copy, unresolved V genes explain less than half of the discrepancy, and the remainder lacks a known reason. A total of a few hundred thousand clones appear in this sample, roughly 87% of them only once. Roughly 3.6% of the sample belongs to the ten largest clones.

Specimen: peripheral blood, collected in a trial of Ad26.COV2.S vaccine versus placebo. These receptors originate from a person between 18 and 65 years old who received the Ad26.COV2.S COVID-19 vaccine or a placebo.

This clone was detected once. This chain uses TRBV11-2 with TRBJ1-1; TRBD1 agrees at 9 bases. Germline V gene lookup returns CDR1 SGHAT and CDR2 FQNNGV. The CDR3 covers 13 residues. V shed 7 bases and J 4 bases; nucleotides not matched to a gene: 4. The CDR3 DNA is TGTGCCAGCAACAGGGGGCGGGGCACTGAAGCTTTCTTT. This encodes CASNRGRGTEAFF.

This rearrangement joins TRBV5-6 to TRBJ2-2; the D is unclear. This CDR3 is 14 amino acids long. Germline V lookup: CDR1 SGHDT, CDR2 YYEEEE. Trimming left V 5 bases short and J 4 bases short, with 12 bases between. CDR3 in DNA: TGTGCCAGCAGTTACGCGTACTTCACCGGGGAGCTGTTTTTT. It yields the protein CASSYAYFTGELFF.

This clone has only one observation. The chain is built from TRBV6-1 and TRBJ1-2; perhaps TRBD1 as D (5 bases). CDR1 and CDR2 from the germline V gene are MNHNS and SASEGT. This CDR3 is built from 14 residues. Trimming removed 0 bases at V and 4 bases at J, with 9 bases between. The CDR3 region is CASSEAGAVYGYTF. DNA of the CDR3: TGTGCCAGCAGTGAAGCTGGGGCAGTCTATGGCTACACCTTC.

This clone was counted once. The chain uses TRBV7-6 and TRBJ1-3, with D unresolved. The germline CDR1 and CDR2 sequences are SGHVS and FNYEAQ. The CDR3 extends over 16 amino acids. The V end lost 0 bases, the J end lost 0 bases, and 9 bases lay between the germline ends. CDR3 DNA: TGTGCCAGCAGCTTAGCGTTTCGGAGCTCTGGAAACACCATATATTTT. This sequence encodes CASSLAFRSSGNTIYF.

This chain uses TRBV5-1 with TRBJ2-1; 7 bases line up with TRBD1. Per the germline V gene, CDR1 is SGHRS and CDR2 is YFSETQ. The J segment lost 8 bases and the V segment lost 5 bases, leaving 7 bases of the junction unmatched. The CDR3 contains 13 residues. CDR3 in DNA: TGCGCCAGCAGTAGAGACAGGGAACATGAGCAGTTCTTC. It yields the protein CASSRDREHEQFF. Full variable domain (outside the CDR3, taken from reference TRBV5-1 and TRBJ2-1): KAGVTQTPRYLIKTRGQQVTLSCSPISGHRSVSWYQQTPGQGLQFLFEYFSETQRNKGNFPGRFSGRQFSNSRSEMNVSTLELGDSALYLCASSRDREHEQFFGPGTRLTVL.

The chain joins TRBV9 to TRBJ1-1, with TRBD1 matching over 10 bases. Germline V gene sequence: CDR1 SGDLS, CDR2 YYNGEE. This CDR3 is 14 amino acids long. The junction had 7 bases not matched to a gene; V was cut back by 4 bases and J by 7 bases. In DNA, the CDR3 is TGTGCCAGCAGCCAAGGGACAGGGGTTGATGAAGCTTTCTTT. Its translation is CASSQGTGVDEAFF. The full variable domain, in which reference TRBV9 and TRBJ1-1 provide the parts outside the CDR3, is DSGVTQTPKHLITATGQRVTLRCSPRSGDLSVYWYQQSLDQGLQFLIQYYNGEERAKGNILERFSAQQFPDLHSELNLSSLELGDSALYFCASSQGTGVDEAFFGQGTRLTVV.

V gene TRBV6-2 or TRBV6-3 combines with J gene TRBJ1-1; the D gene is possibly TRBD1 (6 bases). Germline CDR1 reads MNHEY; CDR2 reads SVGEGT. Trimming shortened V by 2 bases and J by 9 bases, and 10 bases separated the two germline ends. This CDR3 has 12 residues. CDR3 in DNA: TGTGCCAGCAGTTACGGGGGCCAGCAAGCTTTCTTT. Translating it yields CASSYGGQQAFF.

This clone has only one observation. This chain links TRBV6-5 with TRBJ1-1; a possible D gene is TRBD1 (5 bases). CDR1 and CDR2 from the germline V gene are MNHEY and SVGAGI. There are 13 residues in the CDR3. Trimming removed 8 bases at V and 11 bases at J, with 21 bases between. CDR3 loop: CASGSSLRGSAFF. Here the CDR3 DNA reads TGTGCCAGCGGTTCCTCCTTGAGGGGCAGCGCTTTCTTT.

The chain links TRBV19 to TRBJ2-3; D may be TRBD1 (6 bases). Trimming shortened V by 4 bases and J by 6 bases, and 20 bases separated the two germline ends. The CDR3 is made up of 16 amino acids. Germline values: CDR1 LNHDA, CDR2 SQIVND (reference sequence). CDR3 protein: CASSNRYTGRGDTQYF. Written as DNA, the CDR3 is TGTGCCAGTAGTAACCGATACACAGGGCGAGGGGATACGCAGTATTTT.

The chain's CDR3 is CASSRTGYGTEAFF. The DNA for the CDR3 is TGTGCCAGCAGTCGGACAGGGTATGGCACTGAAGCTTTCTTT. V is TRBV6-5 and J is TRBJ1-1; 8 positions match TRBD1. From germline, CDR1 is MNHEY and CDR2 SVGAGI. The CDR3 is 14 residues long. Unmatched junction bases numbered 6, after V lost 5 bases and J lost 4 bases.

The genes are TRBV5-6 and TRBJ2-7; no clear D. Trimming took off 0 bases at V and 2 bases at J, with 18 bases between the two ends. Germline CDR1 and CDR2: SGHDT and YYEEEE. The CDR3 runs 17 residues. The CDR3 sequence is CASSLDQTRYLPYEQYF. The CDR3 nucleotides read TGTGCCAGCAGCTTGGACCAAACACGTTACTTACCCTACGAGCAGTACTTC.

The chain recombines TRBV4-1 with TRBJ2-5; TRBD1 or TRBD2 may be the D gene (5 bases each). The germline CDR1 and CDR2 sequences are MGHRA and YSYEKL. V was trimmed by 4 bases and J by 3 bases, leaving 15 bases between them. The CDR3 loop spans 15 amino acids. The CDR3 reads CASSRAPGPKETQYF. The CDR3 nucleotides read TGCGCCAGCAGCCGGGCACCGGGACCCAAAGAGACCCAGTACTTC.

This rearrangement joins TRBV19 to TRBJ1-2, with D tentatively TRBD1 (5 bases). Germline V lookup: CDR1 LNHDA, CDR2 SQIVND (reference sequence). Trimming pared 10 bases from V and 4 bases from J, leaving 37 bases between. The CDR3 length is 20 residues. This chain's CDR3 is CATTSDPLRQSLWPGYGYTF. CDR3 nucleotide sequence: TGTGCCACCACATCCGACCCCCTCAGACAGTCTCTCTGGCCCGGCTATGGCTACACCTTC.

The chain uses TRBV3-1 (or the pseudogene TRBV3-2) and TRBJ2-5; D is uncertain. V lost 5 bases to trimming and J lost 0 bases, with 16 bases between them. CDR1 LGHDT and CDR2 YNNKEL come from the germline V gene (reference sequence). This CDR3 region has 16 residues. The CDR3 DNA reads as TGTGCCAGCAGCTCCCAAGGAATCCTGTACCAAGAGACCCAGTACTTC. Residues: CASSSQGILYQETQYF.

The V and J genes are TRBV19 and TRBJ1-3, with 10 bases matching TRBD1. The V and J ends lost 6 bases and 0 bases, in that order; junction bases with no gene match: 8. Germline values: CDR1 LNHDA, CDR2 SQIVND (reference sequence). The CDR3 runs to 17 residues. CDR3 protein: CASSRQGAKSSGNTIYF. The CDR3 DNA reads as TGTGCCAGTAGCCGACAGGGGGCAAAGAGCTCTGGAAACACCATATATTTT.

V and J are TRBV5-1 and TRBJ2-1; D is ambiguous. The germline V gene encodes CDR1 SGHRS and CDR2 YFSETQ. There are 13 residues in the CDR3. V lost 7 bases, J lost 0 bases, and 8 bases lay in between. CDR3 DNA: TGCGCCAGCGCCTTAAGCTCCTACAATGAGCAGTTCTTC. This gives the protein CASALSSYNEQFF.

The V call is TRBV18, the J call TRBJ2-3; TRBD2 aligns across 13 bases. This CDR3 has 18 amino acids. V shed 5 bases and J 2 bases; nucleotides not matched to a gene: 10. CDR1 KGHSH and CDR2 LQKENI come from the germline V gene. The CDR3 here is CASSDLGLAGRVTDTQYF. In nucleotides, the CDR3 is TGTGCCAGCTCAGACCTGGGACTAGCGGGGAGGGTCACAGATACGCAGTATTTT.

This clone was observed at least ten times. The chain combines TRBV30 with TRBJ1-6; D gene unclear. Trimming took off 3 bases at V and 7 bases at J, with 13 bases between the two ends. Germline values: CDR1 GTSNPN, CDR2 SVGIG (reference sequence). The CDR3 consists of 14 residues. DNA for the CDR3: TGTGCCTGGAGAAAGCTAATCGTAAATTCACCCCTCCACTTT. Translated: CAWRKLIVNSPLHF.

This chain joins TRBV7-9 and TRBJ2-7; D might be TRBD2 (5 bases). This CDR3 has 14 residues. Trimming removed 1 base from V and 5 bases from J, with 12 bases in between. Germline V gene lookup returns CDR1 SEHNR and CDR2 FQNEAQ (reference sequence). In DNA, the CDR3 is TGTGCCAGCAGCTTAGATTGGCTAGCCCACGAGCAGTACTTC. Translation: CASSLDWLAHEQYF.

This chain uses TRBV11-2 with TRBJ2-7; 9 bases are a match to TRBD2. CDR1 SGHAT and CDR2 FQNNGV come from the germline V gene. The CDR3 has 12 residues. V gave up 1 base and J gave up 12 bases; unmatched junction bases: 4. CDR3 bases: TGTGCCAGCAGCTTAGTGTCTAGCGGGACGTACTTC. Its protein product is CASSLVSSGTYF.

This clone has just one count. CDR3 in DNA: TGTGCCAGAAGCTTGAAGGGGTTGGGAAACACCATATATTTT. The encoded protein is CARSLKGLGNTIYF. V gene TRBV5-3 combines with J gene TRBJ1-3; the D gene is possibly TRBD1 (5 bases). TRBV5-3 carries the ORF label, with uncertain function. The V end lost 1 base, the J end lost 4 bases, and 9 bases lay between the germline ends. The length of the CDR3 is 14 residues.

The gene calls are TRBV18 and TRBJ2-3; 8 nucleotides agree with TRBD2. After removal of 3 bases from V and 2 bases from J, the junction contained 4 bases not matched to a gene. From germline, CDR1 is KGHSH and CDR2 LQKENI. The CDR3 has 15 residues. CDR3 bases: TGTGCCAGCTCACCGACCGGGGGGGACACAGATACGCAGTATTTT. This encodes CASSPTGGDTDTQYF.

This chain connects TRBV18 to TRBJ2-1; TRBD2 matches at 8 bases. The V segment lost 5 bases and the J segment 8 bases; nucleotides outside the gene matches: 14. CDR3 size: 16 residues. From germline, CDR1 is KGHSH and CDR2 LQKENI. Written as DNA, the CDR3 is TGTGCCAGCTCAGCAACTAGCGGCTATACTAGGGATGAGCAGTTCTTC. Translating gives CASSATSGYTRDEQFF.

The chain employs TRBV6-5 and TRBJ1-1; D remains ambiguous. This CDR3 contains 14 residues. The germline V gene has CDR1 MNHEY and CDR2 SVGAGI. Trimming removed 7 bases from V and 3 bases from J, with 15 bases in between. CDR3 in amino acids: CASNLGLTDTEAFF. As DNA, the CDR3 is TGTGCCAGCAATCTCGGCTTGACGGACACTGAAGCTTTCTTT.

The chain employs TRBV20-1 and TRBJ2-5; TRBD2 matches at 9 bases. Germline V gene sequence: CDR1 DFQATT, CDR2 SNEGSKA (reference sequence). V was clipped by 3 bases and J by 4 bases; unmatched bases: 6. CDR3 length: 14 amino acids. The CDR3, as DNA: TGCAGTGCTAGTCGGGCTAGCGGGGTAGAGACCCAGTACTTC. Translation: CSASRASGVETQYF.

The J gene is TRBJ1-2, the V gene TRBV6-6, with D possibly TRBD1 on 5 matching bases. Germline-derived CDR1 and CDR2 are MNHNY and SVGAGI (reference sequence). This CDR3 has 15 residues. Trimming cost V 5 bases and J 0 bases, with 13 bases left between them. In nucleotides, the CDR3 is TGTGCCAGCAGTCCCCGGGACCCAGCTAACTATGGCTACACCTTC. As protein: CASSPRDPANYGYTF.

This chain links TRBV6-5 with TRBJ2-5; D is unclear. Germline V gene data show CDR1 as MNHEY and CDR2 as SVGAGI. Between the trimmed V and J ends, which lost 1 base and 3 bases, there was a span of 6 bases. This CDR3 is 13 amino acids long. This CDR3 is CASSYWGEETQYF. The CDR3 DNA reads TGTGCCAGCAGTTACTGGGGTGAAGAGACCCAGTACTTC.

This clone has more than one count but fewer than ten. This chain connects TRBV20-1 to TRBJ1-2; no firm D call. Germline CDR1 reads DFQATT; CDR2 reads SNEGSKA (reference sequence). The CDR3 sequence is 10 residues long. V shed 5 bases and J shed 8 bases, with 9 bases lying between them. The CDR3 protein is CSAFSGGYTF. In nucleotides, the CDR3 is TGCAGTGCTTTTTCGGGGGGCTACACCTTC.